These 6 T cell receptor beta chains came from one sample sequenced in a study of breast tumors, draining lymph nodes, adjacent tissues. TCRdb processed the multiplex PCR reads anew with MiXCR; each CDR3 protein has one entry. Counted here are 160,000 or so distinct CDR3 sequences, more than 25% occurring once; the ten biggest clones make up roughly 3.8%. Breast cancer patients provided tissue from their axillary draining lymph nodes. Input material: axillary lymph node tissue. The receptors stem from a female donor with breast cancer. Some clones in this sample may be carry-over from other donors' samples.

This clonotype was detected many times. The gene calls are TRBV19 and TRBJ1-5, with a tentative D call TRBD1 (5 bases). The CDR3 totals 15 residues. Germline CDR1 LNHDA, CDR2 SQIVND (reference sequence). V gave up 1 base and J gave up 10 bases, with 17 bases separating them. The DNA for the CDR3 is TGTGCCAGTAGTATAGTATGGGGGGGAGGAGATCCCCAGCATTTT. It codes for CASSIVWGGGDPQHF.

This clonotype was counted ten times or more. V gene TRBV6-2 or TRBV6-3 combines with J gene TRBJ1-5, with D possibly matching TRBD1 (5 bases). CDR3 length equals 13 residues. Trimming took 8 bases from V and 7 from J, leaving 15 bases between them. The germline V gene encodes CDR1 MNHEY and CDR2 SVGEGT. The CDR3 DNA sequence: TGTGCCAGCCCGGTTCAAGGGGACCAGCCCCAGCATTTT. This gives the protein CASPVQGDQPQHF.

Of note for this clonotype: A much larger clone differs from this one at a single base, so this may be a read error. The chain joins TRBV20-1 to TRBJ2-3, with a weak D call TRBD2 (5 bases). CDR1 and CDR2 from the germline V gene are DFQATT and SNEGSKA (reference sequence). CDR3 length: 14 residues. CDR3 residues: CSALRDGRTATQYF. As DNA, the CDR3 is TGCAGTGCTCTCCGGGATGGTCGCACAGCTACGCAGTATTTT.

This clonotype was seen ten or more times. This chain joins TRBV29-1 and TRBJ1-5; 11 nucleotides match TRBD1. There are 14 residues in the CDR3. Trimming cost V 6 bases and J 2 bases; bases outside gene matches: 3. Germline V gene lookup returns CDR1 SQVTM and CDR2 ANQGSEA. In DNA form, the CDR3 reads TGCAGCGTCGGACAGGGGGCCGGCAATCAGCCCCAGCATTTT. Amino acids: CSVGQGAGNQPQHF.

Worth noting for this clonotype: Given a much more abundant clone one base away, this may be a read error. This chain connects TRBV20-1 to TRBJ2-7; D might be TRBD2 (6 bases). Per germline, CDR1 DFQATT and CDR2 SNEGSKA (reference sequence). Trimming stripped 3 bases from V and 6 bases from J, with 18 bases between. The CDR3 consists of 14 residues. The CDR3 DNA sequence: TGCAGTGCTAGCACTTCGGGAGTTCACTCCGAGCAGTACTTC. Translated, it gives CSASTSGVHSEQYF.

Ten or more counts support this clonotype. A read error is possible here, since a much larger clone lies one base away. The V gene is TRBV5-1, the J gene TRBJ1-4, with D unresolved. The germline CDR1 and CDR2 sequences are SGHRS and YFSETQ. The CDR3 covers 13 residues. The CDR3 loop is CASGFTVNENLFF. Here the CDR3 DNA reads TGCGCCAGCGGGTTCACCGTTAATGAAAACCTGTTTTTT.